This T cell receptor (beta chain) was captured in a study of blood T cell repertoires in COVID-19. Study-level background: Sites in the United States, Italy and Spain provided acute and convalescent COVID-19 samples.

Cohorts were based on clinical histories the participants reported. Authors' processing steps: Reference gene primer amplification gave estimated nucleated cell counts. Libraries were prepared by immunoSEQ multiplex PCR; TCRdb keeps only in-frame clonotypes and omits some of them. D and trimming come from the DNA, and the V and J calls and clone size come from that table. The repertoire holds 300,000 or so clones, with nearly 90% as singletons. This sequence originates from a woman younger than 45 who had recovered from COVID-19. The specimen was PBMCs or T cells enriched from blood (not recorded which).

The CDR3 loop is CASSSSEGEEQPQHF. In nucleotides, the CDR3 is TGTGCCAGCAGTTCCAGTGAGGGCGAGGAACAGCCCCAGCATTTT. The chain uses TRBV7-9 and TRBJ1-5; D not resolved. The CDR3 contains 15 residues. The V end was cut by 6 bases, the J end by 7 bases, with 19 bases between. CDR1 SEHNR and CDR2 FQNEAQ come from the germline V gene (reference sequence).